This T cell receptor (beta chain) was identified in a study of cytomegalovirus exposure and HLA in healthy donors. This CDR3 comprises 15 residues. Germline V lookup: CDR1 MDHEN, CDR2 SYDVKM. The V and J ends lost 1 base and 2 bases respectively, with 11 bases between them. Primers included in the PCR were 60 Vbeta and 13 Jbeta primers. Using immunoSEQ multiplex PCR, the repertoire was profiled, and TCRdb retains in-frame clones only, with some absent. Altogether 150,000 to 250,000 clones are present, around 85% being singletons, with the ten largest covering over 2%. Each of the donors was a healthy bone marrow donor.

Material for sequencing was PBMCs. This chain uses TRBV28 with TRBJ2-5, with a tentative D call TRBD2 (6 bases). This TCR was recovered from a woman aged 50 to 60 in good health and CMV-seronegative. CDR3 sequence reads: CASSLLGTVQETQYF. The CDR3 DNA reads TGTGCCAGCAGTTTATTGGGGACTGTGCAAGAGACCCAGTACTTC.